These T cell receptor beta chains were read from a single sample in a study of CD8 T cells in Susac syndrome. TCRdb re-called the immunoSEQ multiplex PCR reads with MiXCR, one entry per CDR3 protein. Altogether approximately 150,000 distinct CDR3 sequences are present, roughly 94% being singletons, with the ten largest covering 0.084%. Specimen: CD4+ T cells from PBMCs. All receptors derive from a human donor in good health. Each CDR3 is given with its conserved first and last residue. A D gene is named only where the DNA matches it firmly. The size field is filled for only some rows; it gives once, few, many or a size class.

clone size,V gene,D gene,J gene,CDR3 protein,CDR3 DNA
-,TRBV4-1,TRBD2,TRBJ2-1,CASSQVRLAVYNEQFF,TGCGCCAGCAGCCAAGTACGACTAGCGGTCTACAATGAGCAGTTCTTC
-,TRBV5-1,-,TRBJ2-3,CASSLGGYTDTQYF,TGCGCCAGCAGCTTAGGAGGGTACACAGATACGCAGTATTTT
-,TRBV6-5,TRBD1,TRBJ2-7,CASSRDRDYEQYF,TGTGCCAGCAGTAGGGACAGGGACTACGAGCAGTACTTC
-,TRBV11-1,TRBD1,TRBJ1-1,CASRLTGMNTEAFF,TGTGCCAGCAGGTTGACAGGGATGAACACTGAAGCTTTCTTT
-,TRBV3-1,-,TRBJ2-4,CASSQAPAKNIQYF,TGTGCCAGCAGCCAAGCCCCAGCCAAAAACATTCAGTACTTC
-,TRBV25-1,TRBD2,TRBJ2-2,CASSQHSSGVTGELFF,TGTGCCAGCAGTCAACATTCTAGCGGAGTGACCGGGGAGCTGTTTTTT
-,TRBV6-2/TRBV6-3,TRBD2,TRBJ2-1,CASSYSSGRAFYNEQFF,TGTGCCAGCAGTTACAGTAGCGGGAGGGCCTTCTACAATGAGCAGTTCTTC
once,TRBV23-1,TRBD1,TRBJ2-7,CASSQTIIQGKTGYEQYF,TGCGCCAGCAGTCAAACGATCATACAGGGGAAAACCGGCTACGAGCAGTACTTC
few,TRBV20-1,-,TRBJ2-1,CSARGGPYNEQFF,TGCAGTGCTAGAGGCGGGCCCTACAATGAGCAGTTCTTC
-,TRBV20-1,TRBD2,TRBJ2-5,CSASIGGLAGAARETQYF,TGCAGTGCTAGCATCGGTGGACTAGCGGGAGCCGCGAGAGAGACCCAGTACTTC
-,TRBV19,-,TRBJ1-1,CASSILGEGTEAFF,TGTGCCAGTAGTATACTAGGGGAAGGAACTGAAGCTTTCTTT
-,TRBV18,TRBD1,TRBJ2-7,CASSRDRNEQYF,TGTGCCAGCTCACGGGACAGAAACGAGCAGTACTTC
-,TRBV20-1,-,TRBJ1-5,CSARDSGRRVNQPQHF,TGCAGTGCTAGAGATTCCGGACGCAGGGTAAATCAGCCCCAGCATTTT
-,TRBV19,-,TRBJ1-1,CASSERGPINTEAFF,TGTGCCAGTAGTGAAAGGGGCCCCATAAACACTGAAGCTTTCTTT
-,TRBV5-4,-,TRBJ2-3,CASSSQGNTDTQYF,TGTGCCAGCAGCTCACAGGGAAACACAGATACGCAGTATTTT
-,TRBV28,TRBD2,TRBJ2-3,CASRPLKREGRPSTDTQYF,TGTGCCAGCAGACCCTTAAAGCGGGAGGGCCGACCTAGCACAGATACGCAGTATTTT
-,TRBV13,-,TRBJ2-1,CASSLVGGNEQFF,TGTGCCAGCAGCTTAGTTGGGGGAAATGAGCAGTTCTTC
-,TRBV9,TRBD1,TRBJ2-7,CASSAGAGTGNHEQYF,TGTGCCAGCAGCGCTGGGGCCGGGACAGGGAACCACGAGCAGTACTTC
-,TRBV24-1,-,TRBJ1-5,CATSDSNRAGQPQHF,TGTGCCACCAGTGACTCGAACAGGGCAGGTCAGCCCCAGCATTTT
-,TRBV24-1,-,TRBJ1-5,CATSVAENQPQHF,TGTGCCACCAGTGTGGCTGAAAATCAGCCCCAGCATTTT
-,TRBV20-1,-,TRBJ1-3,CSASLGGAGNTIYF,TGCAGTGCTAGCCTGGGGGGGGCTGGAAACACCATATATTTT
-,TRBV6-1,TRBD1,TRBJ2-7,CASGRDRISYEQYF,TGTGCCAGCGGCCGGGACAGGATCTCCTACGAGCAGTACTTC
-,TRBV7-2,-,TRBJ2-4,CASSFLMTPNIQYF,TGTGCCAGCAGCTTTCTAATGACTCCAAACATTCAGTACTTC
-,TRBV19,TRBD2,TRBJ2-1,CASSLAGGRAYNEQFF,TGTGCCAGTAGTTTGGCGGGCGGGAGGGCTTACAATGAGCAGTTCTTC
-,TRBV4-2,TRBD2,TRBJ2-2,CASSQLAGNTGELFF,TGTGCCAGCAGCCAACTAGCGGGAAACACCGGGGAGCTGTTTTTT
-,TRBV20-1,TRBD2,TRBJ2-7,CSAHQGTSDYEQYF,TGCAGTGCTCATCAGGGGACTAGCGACTACGAGCAGTACTTC
-,TRBV2,-,TRBJ2-3,CASSERTSYTDTQYF,TGTGCCAGCAGTGAGAGGACATCCTACACAGATACGCAGTATTTT
once,TRBV7-2,-,TRBJ2-6,CASSPRTISGANVLTF,TGTGCCAGCAGCCCACGGACTATCTCTGGGGCCAACGTCCTGACTTTC
-,TRBV23-1,-,TRBJ2-1,CASSRPGDYNEQFF,TGCGCCAGCAGTCGTCCTGGGGACTACAATGAGCAGTTCTTC
-,TRBV12-3/TRBV12-4,-,TRBJ1-3,CASSFSDTIYF,TGTGCCAGCAGTTTTAGTGACACCATATATTTT
-,TRBV2,-,TRBJ1-1,CASSALADTEAFF,TGTGCCAGCAGTGCCTTGGCGGACACTGAAGCTTTCTTT
-,TRBV11-2,-,TRBJ2-2,CASSLTTDGELFF,TGTGCCAGCAGCCTCACGACAGACGGGGAGCTGTTTTTT
few,TRBV12-3/TRBV12-4,-,TRBJ2-7,CASSLAASYEQYF,TGTGCCAGCAGTCTGGCGGCATCCTACGAGCAGTACTTC
-,TRBV12-3/TRBV12-4,TRBD2,TRBJ2-5,CASSSLREGRKTQYF,TGTGCCAGCAGCTCCCTGCGGGAGGGCCGTAAGACCCAGTACTTC
-,TRBV18,-,TRBJ1-1,CASSPYRSNTEAFF,TGTGCCAGCTCACCATACCGGTCGAACACTGAAGCTTTCTTT
-,TRBV20-1,-,TRBJ2-3,CSAKGSGGSQYF,TGCAGTGCCAAGGGGTCCGGAGGATCGCAGTATTTT
once,TRBV13,-,TRBJ2-3,CASSHTSRTDTQYF,TGTGCCAGCAGCCATACCTCACGTACAGATACGCAGTATTTT
-,TRBV12-3/TRBV12-4,-,TRBJ2-1,CASSYAAERGHEQFF,TGTGCCAGCAGTTATGCGGCGGAGAGAGGTCATGAGCAGTTCTTC